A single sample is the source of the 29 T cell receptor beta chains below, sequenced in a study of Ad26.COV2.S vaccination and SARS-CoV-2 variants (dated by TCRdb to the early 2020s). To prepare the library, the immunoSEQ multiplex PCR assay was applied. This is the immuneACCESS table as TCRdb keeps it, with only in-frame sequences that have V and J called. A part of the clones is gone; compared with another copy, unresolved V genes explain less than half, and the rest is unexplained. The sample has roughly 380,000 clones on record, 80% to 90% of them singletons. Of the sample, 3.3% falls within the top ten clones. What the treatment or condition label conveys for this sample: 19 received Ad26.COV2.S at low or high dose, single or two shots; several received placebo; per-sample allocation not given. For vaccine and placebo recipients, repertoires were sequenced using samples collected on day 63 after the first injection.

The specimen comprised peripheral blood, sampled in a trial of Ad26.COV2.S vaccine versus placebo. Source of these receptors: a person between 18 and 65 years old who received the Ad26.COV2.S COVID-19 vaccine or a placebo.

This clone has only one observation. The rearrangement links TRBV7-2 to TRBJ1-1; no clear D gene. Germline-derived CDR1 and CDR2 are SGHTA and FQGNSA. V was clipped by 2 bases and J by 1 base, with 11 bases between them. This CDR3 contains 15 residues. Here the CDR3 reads CASSLSPASNTEAFF. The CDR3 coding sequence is TGTGCCAGCAGCTTAAGCCCCGCCTCGAACACTGAAGCTTTCTTT.

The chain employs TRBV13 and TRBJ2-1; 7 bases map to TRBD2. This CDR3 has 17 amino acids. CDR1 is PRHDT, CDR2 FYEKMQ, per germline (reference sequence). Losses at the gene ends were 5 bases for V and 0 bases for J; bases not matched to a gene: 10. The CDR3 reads CASSLGTNPNSYNEQFF. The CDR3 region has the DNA TGTGCCAGCAGCCTCGGGACTAATCCGAACTCCTACAATGAGCAGTTCTTC.

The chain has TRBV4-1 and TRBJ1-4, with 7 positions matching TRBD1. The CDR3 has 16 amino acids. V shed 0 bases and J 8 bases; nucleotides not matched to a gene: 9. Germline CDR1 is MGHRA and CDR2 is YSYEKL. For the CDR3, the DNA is TGCGCCAGCAGCCAAGATCTAAGGGGGCTTCGAGAAAAACTGTTTTTT. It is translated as CASSQDLRGLREKLFF.

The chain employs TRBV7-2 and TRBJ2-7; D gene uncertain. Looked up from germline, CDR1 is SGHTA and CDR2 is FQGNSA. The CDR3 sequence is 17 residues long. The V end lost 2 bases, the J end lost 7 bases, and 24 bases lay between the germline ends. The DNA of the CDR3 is TGTGCCAGCAGCTTATTCATCATGGGCCCCACCTTTAAAGAGCAGTACTTC. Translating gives CASSLFIMGPTFKEQYF.

CDR3 sequence reads: CASSHRSGGGDTQYF. The CDR3 nucleotides are TGTGCCAGCAGCCACCGCTCAGGGGGCGGAGATACGCAGTATTTT. This sequence joins TRBV7-8 and TRBJ2-3, with 8 bases fitting TRBD1. Germline V gene data show CDR1 as SGHVS and CDR2 as FQNEAQ. J gave up 5 bases and V 5 bases, and 9 bases lay outside the gene matches. The CDR3 length is 15 residues.

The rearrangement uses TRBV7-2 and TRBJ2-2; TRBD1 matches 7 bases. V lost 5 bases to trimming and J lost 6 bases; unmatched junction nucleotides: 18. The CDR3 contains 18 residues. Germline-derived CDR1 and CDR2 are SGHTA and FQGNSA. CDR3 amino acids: CASSPGVGGFKEAGELFF. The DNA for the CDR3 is TGTGCCAGCAGCCCCGGGGTAGGGGGCTTTAAAGAAGCCGGGGAGCTGTTTTTT.

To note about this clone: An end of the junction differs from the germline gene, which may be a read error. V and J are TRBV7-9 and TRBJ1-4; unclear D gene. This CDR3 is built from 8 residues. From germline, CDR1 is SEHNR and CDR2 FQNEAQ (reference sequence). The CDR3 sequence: CASSPPPF. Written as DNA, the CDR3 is TGTGCCAGCAGCCCTCCCCCCTTT.

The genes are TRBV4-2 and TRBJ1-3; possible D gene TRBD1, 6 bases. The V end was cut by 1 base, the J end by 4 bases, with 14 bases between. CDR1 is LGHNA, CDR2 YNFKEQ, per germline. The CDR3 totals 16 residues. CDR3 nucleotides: TGTGCCAGCAGCCAAGGGCCGACAGGTCAAGGAAACACCATATATTTT. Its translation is CASSQGPTGQGNTIYF.

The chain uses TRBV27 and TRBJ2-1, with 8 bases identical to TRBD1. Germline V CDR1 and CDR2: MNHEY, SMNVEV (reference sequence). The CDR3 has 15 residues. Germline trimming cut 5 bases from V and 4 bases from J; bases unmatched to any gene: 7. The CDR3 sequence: CASSAGQGRYNEQFF. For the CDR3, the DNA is TGTGCCAGCAGTGCCGGACAGGGCCGATACAATGAGCAGTTCTTC.

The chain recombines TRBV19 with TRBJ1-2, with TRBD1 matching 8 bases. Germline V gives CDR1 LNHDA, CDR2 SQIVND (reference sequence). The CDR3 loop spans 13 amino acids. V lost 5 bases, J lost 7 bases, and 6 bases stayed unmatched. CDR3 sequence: CASSPQGAAGYTF. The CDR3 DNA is TGTGCCAGTAGTCCCCAGGGGGCGGCTGGCTACACCTTC.

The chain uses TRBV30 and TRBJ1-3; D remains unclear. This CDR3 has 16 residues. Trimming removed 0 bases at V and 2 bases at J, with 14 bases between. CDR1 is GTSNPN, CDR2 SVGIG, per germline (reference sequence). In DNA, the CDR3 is TGTGCCTGGAGTGTACAACACCGGAACCCTGGAAACACCATATATTTT. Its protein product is CAWSVQHRNPGNTIYF.

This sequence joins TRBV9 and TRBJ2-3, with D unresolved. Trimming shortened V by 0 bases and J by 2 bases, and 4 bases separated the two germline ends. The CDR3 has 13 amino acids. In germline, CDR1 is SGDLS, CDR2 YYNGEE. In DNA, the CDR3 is TGTGCCAGCAGCGTAGTTACCACAGATACGCAGTATTTT. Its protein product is CASSVVTTDTQYF.

As DNA, the CDR3 is TGCGCCAGCACCCCGGGACAGGGAAACACTGAAGCTTTCTTT. Amino acid sequence: CASTPGQGNTEAFF. The rearrangement joins TRBV5-1 to TRBJ1-1; 9 bases line up with TRBD1. V trimming: 6 bases; J trimming: 2 bases; junction bases outside the gene matches: 5. Germline CDR1 and CDR2: SGHRS and YFSETQ. The CDR3 runs to 14 residues.

CDR3 nucleotide sequence: TGTGCCAGCTCACCAGACAGCACCGGGGAGCTGTTTTTT. This codes for CASSPDSTGELFF. V gene TRBV18 combines with J gene TRBJ2-2; D might be TRBD1 (5 bases). The V gene's germline CDR1 is KGHSH and CDR2 LQKENI. Trimming pared 2 bases from V and 4 bases from J, leaving 5 bases between. This CDR3 contains 13 residues.

The chain's CDR3 is CAATRGIDEKLFF. Written as DNA, the CDR3 is TGTGCCGCGACGAGGGGGATCGATGAAAAACTGTTTTTT. This chain joins TRBV15 and TRBJ1-4, with D possibly being TRBD1 (6 bases). There are 13 residues in the CDR3. Trimming took off 11 bases at V and 6 bases at J, with 16 bases between the two ends. From germline, CDR1 is LNHNV and CDR2 YYDKDF (reference sequence).

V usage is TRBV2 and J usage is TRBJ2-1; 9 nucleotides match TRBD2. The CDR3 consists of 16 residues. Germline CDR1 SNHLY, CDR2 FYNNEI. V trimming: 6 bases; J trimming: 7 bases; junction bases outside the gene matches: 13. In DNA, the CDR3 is TGTGCCAGCAGACCCCATCGCGGGGGGGCGTATAATGAGCAGTTCTTC. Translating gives CASRPHRGGAYNEQFF. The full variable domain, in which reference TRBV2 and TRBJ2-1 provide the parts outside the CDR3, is EPEVTQTPSHQVTQMGQEVILRCVPISNHLYFYWYRQILGQKVEFLVSFYNNEISEKSEIFDDQFSVERPDGSNFTLKIRSTKLEDSAMYFCASRPHRGGAYNEQFFGPGTRLTVL.

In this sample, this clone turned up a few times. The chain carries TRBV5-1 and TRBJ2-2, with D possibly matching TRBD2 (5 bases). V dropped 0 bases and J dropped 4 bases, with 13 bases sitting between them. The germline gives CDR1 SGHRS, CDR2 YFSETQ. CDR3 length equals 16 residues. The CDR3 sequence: CASSLVTIGLTGELFF. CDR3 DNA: TGCGCCAGCAGCTTGGTCACTATTGGACTCACCGGGGAGCTGTTTTTT.

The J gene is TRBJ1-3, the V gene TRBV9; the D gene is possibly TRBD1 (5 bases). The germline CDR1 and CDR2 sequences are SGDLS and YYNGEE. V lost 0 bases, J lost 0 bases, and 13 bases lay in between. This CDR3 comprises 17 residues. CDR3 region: CASSVGYTGPSGNTIYF. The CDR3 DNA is TGTGCCAGCAGCGTAGGGTACACAGGACCCTCTGGAAACACCATATATTTT.

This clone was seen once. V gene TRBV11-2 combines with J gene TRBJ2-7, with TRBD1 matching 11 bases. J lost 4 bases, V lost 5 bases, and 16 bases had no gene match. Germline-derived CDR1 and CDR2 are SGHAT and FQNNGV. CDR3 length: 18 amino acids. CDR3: CASSLRSWTGGPGYEQYF. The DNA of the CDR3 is TGTGCCAGCAGCCTCCGAAGCTGGACAGGGGGCCCAGGGTACGAGCAGTACTTC.

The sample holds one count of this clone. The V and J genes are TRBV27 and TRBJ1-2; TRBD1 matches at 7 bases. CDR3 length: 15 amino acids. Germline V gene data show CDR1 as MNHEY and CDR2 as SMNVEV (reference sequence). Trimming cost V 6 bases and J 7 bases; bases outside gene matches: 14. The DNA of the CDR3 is TGTGCCAGCAGACCAACCCCCGACAGGGTTCGTGGCTACACCTTC. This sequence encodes CASRPTPDRVRGYTF.

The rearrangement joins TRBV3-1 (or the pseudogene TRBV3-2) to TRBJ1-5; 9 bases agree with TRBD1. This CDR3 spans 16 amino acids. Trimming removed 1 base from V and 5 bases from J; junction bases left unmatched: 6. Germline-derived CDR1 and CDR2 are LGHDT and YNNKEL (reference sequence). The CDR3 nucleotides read TGTGCCAGCAGCCAAGGTTCGGGGACAGGGTATCAGCCCCAGCATTTT. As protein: CASSQGSGTGYQPQHF.

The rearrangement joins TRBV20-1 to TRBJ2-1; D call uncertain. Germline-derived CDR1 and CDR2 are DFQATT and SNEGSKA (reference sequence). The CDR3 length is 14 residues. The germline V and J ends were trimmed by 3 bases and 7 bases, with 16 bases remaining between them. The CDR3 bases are TGCAGTGCTAGTTCGGGTAGCTGGGAAAATGAGCAGTTCTTC. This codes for CSASSGSWENEQFF.

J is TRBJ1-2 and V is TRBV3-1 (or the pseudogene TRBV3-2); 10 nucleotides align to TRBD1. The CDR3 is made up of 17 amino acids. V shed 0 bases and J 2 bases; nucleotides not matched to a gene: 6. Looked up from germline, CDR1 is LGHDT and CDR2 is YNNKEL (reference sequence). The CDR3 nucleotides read TGTGCCAGCAGCCAAGACTTGGACAGGGGGAAGAACTATGGCTACACCTTC. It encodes CASSQDLDRGKNYGYTF.

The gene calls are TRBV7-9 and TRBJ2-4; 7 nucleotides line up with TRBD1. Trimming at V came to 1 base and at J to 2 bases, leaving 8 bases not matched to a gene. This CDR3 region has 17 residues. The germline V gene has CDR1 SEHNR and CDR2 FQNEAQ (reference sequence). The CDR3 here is CASSLDLGGATKNIQYF. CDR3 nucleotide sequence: TGTGCCAGCAGCTTAGACTTAGGGGGCGCAACCAAAAACATTCAGTACTTC.

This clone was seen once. The CDR3, as DNA: TGTGCCAGCAGTTCCTTCATGCTAAAGGACAGGGTAACAGATACGCAGTATTTT. It is translated as CASSSFMLKDRVTDTQYF. The chain is built from TRBV27 and TRBJ2-3, with 8 positions matching TRBD1. Germline V gene data show CDR1 as MNHEY and CDR2 as SMNVEV (reference sequence). CDR3 length: 18 amino acids. The J segment lost 3 bases and the V segment lost 4 bases, leaving 15 bases of the junction unmatched.

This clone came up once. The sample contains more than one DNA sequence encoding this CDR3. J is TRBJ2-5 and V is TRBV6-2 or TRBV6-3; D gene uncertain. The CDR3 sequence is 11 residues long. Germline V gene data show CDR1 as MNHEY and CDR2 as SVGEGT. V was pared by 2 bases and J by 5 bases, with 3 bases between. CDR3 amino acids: CASSYLETQYF. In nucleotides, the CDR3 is TGTGCCAGCAGTTACCTGGAGACCCAGTACTTC.

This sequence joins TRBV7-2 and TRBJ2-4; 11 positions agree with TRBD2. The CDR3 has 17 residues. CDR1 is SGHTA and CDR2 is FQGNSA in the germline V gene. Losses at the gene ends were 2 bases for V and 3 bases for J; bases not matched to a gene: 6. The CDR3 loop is CASSLPTSGIVKNIQYF. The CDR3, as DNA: TGTGCCAGCAGCTTACCGACTAGCGGGATTGTCAAAAACATTCAGTACTTC.

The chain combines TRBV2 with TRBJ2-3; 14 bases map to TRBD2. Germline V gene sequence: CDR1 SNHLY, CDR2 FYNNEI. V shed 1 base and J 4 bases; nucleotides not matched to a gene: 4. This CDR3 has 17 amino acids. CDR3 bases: TGTGCCAGCAGTGAAGGGGGACTAGCGGGAGACGCAGATACGCAGTATTTT. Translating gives CASSEGGLAGDADTQYF.

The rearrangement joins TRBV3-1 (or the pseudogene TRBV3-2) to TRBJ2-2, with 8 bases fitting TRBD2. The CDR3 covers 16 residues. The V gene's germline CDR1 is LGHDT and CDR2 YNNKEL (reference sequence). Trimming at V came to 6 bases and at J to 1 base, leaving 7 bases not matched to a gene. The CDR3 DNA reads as TGTGCCAGCAGAAAGGGGCTAGCGGGGAACACCGGGGAGCTGTTTTTT. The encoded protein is CASRKGLAGNTGELFF.